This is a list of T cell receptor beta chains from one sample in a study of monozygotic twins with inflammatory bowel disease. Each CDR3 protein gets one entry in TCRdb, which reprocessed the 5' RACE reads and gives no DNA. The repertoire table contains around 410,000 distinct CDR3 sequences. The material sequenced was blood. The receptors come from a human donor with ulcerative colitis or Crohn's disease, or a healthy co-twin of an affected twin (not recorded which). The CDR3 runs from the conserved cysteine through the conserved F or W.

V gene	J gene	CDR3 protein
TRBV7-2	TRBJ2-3	CASSSAGMGADTQYF
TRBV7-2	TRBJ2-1	CASTTDYEQFF
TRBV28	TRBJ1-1	CASSLTGSNTEAFF
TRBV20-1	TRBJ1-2	CSANEAGGNYGYTF
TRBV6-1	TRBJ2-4	CASRRPGDPKNIQYF
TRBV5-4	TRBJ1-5	CASSAGTGDQPQHF
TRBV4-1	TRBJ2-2	CATGGVTGELFF
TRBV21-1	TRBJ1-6	CARVLPYVRSPLHF
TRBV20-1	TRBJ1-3	CSARGDRVFGNTIYF
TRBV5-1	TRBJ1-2	CASSLNRDRDGYTF
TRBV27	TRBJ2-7	CASRRQGPYEQYF
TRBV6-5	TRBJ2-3	CASSYSGGNTDTQYF
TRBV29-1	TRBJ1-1	CSALGTNTEAFF
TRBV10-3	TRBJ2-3	CAISESTTDTQYF
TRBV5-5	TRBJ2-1	CASSRTPAGNYNEQFF
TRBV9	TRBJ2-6	CASSVDRDHLSSGANVLTF
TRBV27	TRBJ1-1	CASSFKPTGATEAFF
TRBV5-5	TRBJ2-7	CASTTPGTQAYEQYF
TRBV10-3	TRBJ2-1	CAISESSGGALYNEQFF
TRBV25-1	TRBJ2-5	CASSAGKGPAETQYF
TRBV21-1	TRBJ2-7	CANSKVLAGANRYEQYF
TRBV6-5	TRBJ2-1	CASSQPPNEQFF
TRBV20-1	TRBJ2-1	CSASSGWTAKYEQFF
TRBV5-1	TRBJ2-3	CASSSEGLAGGPGTDTQYF
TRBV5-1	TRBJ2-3	CASSFGGRDTQYF